Listed below are T cell receptor beta chains from one sample, sequenced in a study of blood T cell repertoires in COVID-19. Here immunoSEQ multiplex PCR was the method, and the copy in TCRdb shows in-frame clones only, minus some. The data contain more than 300,000 clones, approximately 82% of them singletons. Sequenced: peripheral blood. All receptors derive from a woman in her 50s with acute or convalescent COVID-19. CDR3s leave out the opening cysteine and the closing phenylalanine or tryptophan. The order of the fields is V gene, CDR3 protein.

>TRBV11-1
ASGQGAADTQY
>TRBV18
ASSDRNTEAF
>TRBV30
AWSATGFGEAF
>TRBV2
ASSETAAGQETQY
>TRBV3-1/TRBV3-2
ASSQGQLYGYT
>TRBV19
ASSRGAANTGELF
>TRBV9
ASSVGNSGETQY
>TRBV29-1
SVEDWGNTIY
>TRBV5-8
ASSLLAGANYEQY
>TRBV19
ASSIYSRTDTQY
>TRBV29-1
SVEGGTYNEQF
>TRBV12-3/TRBV12-4
ASTLYGYT
>TRBV5-5
ASSSGQGGDTQY
>TRBV19
ASSIDGAGNTGELF